This TCR beta chain is from a study of blood T cell repertoires in COVID-19. At the level of the study: From the United States, Italy and Spain came samples of acute and convalescent COVID-19. T cells, B-cell-depleted T cells, or PBMCs supplied cDNA or gDNA.

This CDR3 has 15 residues. The germline gives CDR1 MNHNS, CDR2 SASEGT. Trimming left V 3 bases short and J 0 bases short, with 10 bases between. Per the study methods: Estimates of nucleated cell counts were drawn from the amplification of reference gene primers. This table comes from immunoSEQ multiplex PCR, and its TCRdb copy is limited to in-frame clones, with some not included. The V and J calls and the clone size are those of that table, but D and trimming were determined from the DNA. The table has roughly 200,000 clones, about 80% seen once. Worth noting for this clone: The same CDR3 also results from other DNA sequences found in this sample.

This clonotype originated in a man aged 50 or older with active or convalescent COVID-19. The source material was peripheral blood. This chain connects TRBV6-1 to TRBJ2-3; no reliable D call. The CDR3 coding sequence is TGTGCCAGCAGTGAGAGGCGGAGTAGCACAGATACGCAGTATTTT. It is translated as CASSERRSSTDTQYF.